This TCR beta chain was profiled in a study of cytomegalovirus exposure and HLA in healthy donors. General study points: The later analysis indicated that the majority of CMV-associated TCR beta chains appeared HLA-restricted. The productive fraction for most TCR beta V segments was about 87% or about 30% in an earlier analysis. In a later analysis, at a false discovery rate of 0.05, over 15,000 TCR beta sequences were associated with HLA alleles. TCR sequences were mostly rare, though some public TCRs occurred in many donors.

Concerning this clone: Its antigen is not identified.

The PCR ran on 60 Vbeta and 13 Jbeta primers. Using immunoSEQ multiplex PCR, the repertoire was profiled, and TCRdb retains in-frame clones only, with some absent. In the table there are roughly 120,000 clones, about four fifths of which are singletons. CDR1 and CDR2 from the germline V gene are SGHRS and YFSETQ. The CDR3 extends over 16 amino acids. V lost 0 bases and J lost 7, with 16 bases in between. V is TRBV5-1 and J is TRBJ2-2, with TRBD1 as a possible D gene (5 bases). This receptor was identified in a man between 40 and 49 years old in good health and CMV-seronegative. Sequences were obtained from PBMCs. The CDR3: CASSLGPTRVGGELFF. DNA for the CDR3: TGCGCCAGCAGCTTGGGCCCCACCAGGGTCGGCGGGGAGCTGTTTTTT.